These T cell receptor beta chains were read from a single sample in a study. TCRdb reprocessed the 5' RACE reads via MiXCR and lists one record per CDR3 protein. Among 25,000 to 40,000 distinct CDR3 sequences, roughly 24% were seen once, and the ten largest hold 4.3%. Sequenced: memory CD4+ T cells sorted from blood. These receptors were collected from a female donor with breast cancer. Both conserved end residues are part of each CDR3. A D gene is named only where the DNA matches it firmly. The size entry is marked missing in some rows and otherwise reads once, few, many or a size class.

TRBJ2-1	TRBV12-3/TRBV12-4	medium-sized	NA	TGTGCCAGCAGTTCTCCAGGGGGGCCGTACAATGAGCAGTTCTTC	CASSSPGGPYNEQFF
TRBJ2-7	TRBV4-1	few	TRBD2	TGCGCCAGCAGCCAAGGTCCGCGGGAGGGGTACGAGCAGTACTTC	CASSQGPREGYEQYF
TRBJ2-1	TRBV4-2	many	NA	TGTGCCAGCAGCCAAGATCTTAAACTTGCCTCCTACAATGAGCAGTTCTTC	CASSQDLKLASYNEQFF
TRBJ2-7	TRBV27	NA	NA	TGTGCCAGCAGCCGGGCCGGGAGTATAAAGCCGGGCGAGCAGTACTTC	CASSRAGSIKPGEQYF
TRBJ1-2	TRBV4-1	many	NA	TGCGCCAGCAGCCAAGACGTCCCACCCGGCAGGAACTATGGCTACACCTTC	CASSQDVPPGRNYGYTF
TRBJ2-5	TRBV6-2/TRBV6-3	many	NA	TGTGCCAGCACCCACGTGGACCAAGAGACCCAGTACTTC	CASTHVDQETQYF
TRBJ1-1	TRBV2	NA	NA	TGTGTCAGTAAGACAGGATACACTGAAGCTTTCTTT	CVSKTGYTEAFF
TRBJ2-1	TRBV9	few	TRBD2	TGTGCCAGCAGCGTAGCGGGGGGGTCGAATGAGCAGTTCTTC	CASSVAGGSNEQFF
TRBJ2-2	TRBV6-2/TRBV6-3	many	NA	TGTGCCAGCAGTCAAACCCAGCGGTGGACCGGGGAGCTGTTTTTT	CASSQTQRWTGELFF
TRBJ2-1	TRBV14	NA	TRBD2	TGTGCCAGCAGCCAAGATCGCGGGAGTTCTCACAATGAGCAGTTCTTC	CASSQDRGSSHNEQFF
TRBJ2-7	TRBV6-5	few	NA	TGTGCCAGCAGGGAGGACGGATGCTACGAGCAGTACTTC	CASREDGCYEQYF
TRBJ1-3	TRBV12-3/TRBV12-4	NA	NA	TGTGCCAGCAGTTTAAACAGGGGAAACACCATATATTTT	CASSLNRGNTIYF
TRBJ2-7	TRBV20-1	few	NA	TGCAGTGCTAGAGGCGGGACGTCCTACGAGCAGTACTTC	CSARGGTSYEQYF
TRBJ2-7	TRBV20-1	NA	TRBD2	TGCAGTGCTAGGAAGGGGACTAGCGGGCCCTACGAGCAGTACTTC	CSARKGTSGPYEQYF
TRBJ2-1	TRBV11-3	NA	NA	TGTGCCAGCAGTCGGACACCCAATGAGCAGTTCTTC	CASSRTPNEQFF
TRBJ2-3	TRBV2	NA	TRBD1	TGTGCCAGCAGCCTGGACAGGATCACAGATACGCAGTATTTT	CASSLDRITDTQYF
TRBJ2-1	TRBV5-4	many	NA	TGTGCCAGCAGCCTGGGCTGGGGTCGCTACAATGAGCAGTTCTTC	CASSLGWGRYNEQFF
TRBJ2-2	TRBV4-1	NA	TRBD2	TGCGCCAGCAGCCAAGCGACCGGGACTAGCGGCACCGGGGAGCTGTTTTTT	CASSQATGTSGTGELFF
TRBJ1-1	TRBV27	many	NA	TGTGCCAGCAGTTTATTGCAGGGAGGAAGGGCTTGGAACACTGAAGCTTTCTTT	CASSLLQGGRAWNTEAFF
TRBJ2-1	TRBV20-1	NA	TRBD2	TGCAGTGCGGGACCACTAGCGGGAGCGCACAATGAGCAGCTCTTC	CSAGPLAGAHNEQLF
TRBJ2-3	TRBV7-6	many	TRBD2	TGTGCCAGCAGTCGGGGGGGCACAGATACGCAGTATTTT	CASSRGGTDTQYF
TRBJ2-3	TRBV20-1	medium-sized	NA	TGCAGTGCTAGTTTGGGGGATTCCGTCTCAGATACGCAGTATTTT	CSASLGDSVSDTQYF
TRBJ2-7	TRBV5-1	few	TRBD1	TGCGCCAGCAGCTTGAGGGGACAGTTCTACGAGCAGTACTTC	CASSLRGQFYEQYF
TRBJ2-2	TRBV9	many	NA	TGTGCCAGCAGTCTAGAGGCGAATACGAACACCGGGGAGCTGTTTTTT	CASSLEANTNTGELFF
TRBJ2-5	TRBV6-5	NA	NA	TGTGCCGGCAGTTACTCGAGCCGACAGCAAGAGACCCAGTACTTC	CAGSYSSRQQETQYF
TRBJ1-3	TRBV9	many	NA	TGTGCCAGCAGCGTTGAGGGGGTTCCTGCGGACACCATATATTTT	CASSVEGVPADTIYF
TRBJ2-3	TRBV4-1	NA	TRBD2	TGCGCCAGCAGCCAAGGACTAGCGGGAGCAGATACGCAGTATTTT	CASSQGLAGADTQYF
TRBJ2-6	TRBV5-1	few	TRBD1	TGCGCCAGCAGCCCCCGACAGGGTTTCGCCTCTGGGGCCAACGTCCTGACTTTC	CASSPRQGFASGANVLTF
TRBJ2-3	TRBV18	NA	TRBD2	TGTGCCAGCCCACCAAGCGGGAGAAGGGCAGATACGCAGTATTTT	CASPPSGRRADTQYF
TRBJ1-2	TRBV7-9	NA	NA	TGTGCCAGCAGCTATACCGACCCCAGCGGGGGCTACACCTTC	CASSYTDPSGGYTF
TRBJ2-1	TRBV2	NA	NA	TGTGCCAGCACTACAGGGTTAGATATTGAGCAGTTCTTC	CASTTGLDIEQFF
TRBJ2-7	TRBV6-5	NA	NA	TGTGCCAGCAGAGGCAGGGACTCCTACGAGCAGTACTTC	CASRGRDSYEQYF
TRBJ2-7	TRBV7-6	NA	TRBD1	TGTGCCAGCAGCTACTCAGGGGGCAACGAGCAGTACTTC	CASSYSGGNEQYF
TRBJ2-7	TRBV7-9	few	NA	TGTGCCAGCAGCTTAGAGGGGACCGGCTCCTACGAGCAGTACTTC	CASSLEGTGSYEQYF
TRBJ2-7	TRBV20-1	medium-sized	NA	TGCAGTGCTAGAGCGTCTAGCGCTTACGAGCAGTACTTC	CSARASSAYEQYF
TRBJ2-3	TRBV29-1	NA	NA	TGCAGCGTACTGGGCGCAGATACGCAGTATTTT	CSVLGADTQYF
TRBJ2-1	TRBV4-2	many	TRBD2	TGTGCCAGCAGCCAAGATAGGACTAGCGGGTATGAGCAGTTCTTC	CASSQDRTSGYEQFF
TRBJ2-1	TRBV4-1	NA	TRBD2	TGCGCCAGCAGCCCAGGGACTAGTACCAATGAGCAGTTCTTC	CASSPGTSTNEQFF
TRBJ2-3	TRBV4-2	few	NA	TGTGCCAGCAGCCAAGATCCCCATGACCCGCAGTATTTT	CASSQDPHDPQYF
TRBJ2-7	TRBV5-1	few	TRBD2	TGCGCCAGCAGCGGATTTTGGAGGGAGGGCTCCTACGAGCAGTACTTC	CASSGFWREGSYEQYF
TRBJ2-1	TRBV27	few	NA	TGTGCCAGCAGCCCGACCCCCCGTGGGGCCCTACCCTACAATGAGCAGTTCTTC	CASSPTPRGALPYNEQFF
TRBJ2-7	TRBV6-2/TRBV6-3	many	TRBD2	TGTGCCAGCAGGGCCTGGGGACTAGCGGTCTCCTACGAGCAGTACTTC	CASRAWGLAVSYEQYF
TRBJ2-3	TRBV5-4	NA	TRBD2	TGTGCCAGCAGCTTGGTAGGCGGGAGTAGCACAGATACGCAGTATTTT	CASSLVGGSSTDTQYF
TRBJ2-1	TRBV6-5	few	TRBD2	TGTGCCTCTTGTAGCGGGGGGGCCAATGGGCAGTTCTTC	CASCSGGANGQFF
TRBJ2-1	TRBV4-1	few	NA	TGCGCCAGCAGCCATGGACCGGGTCCTACTTTACACAATGAGCAGTTCTTC	CASSHGPGPTLHNEQFF
TRBJ2-3	TRBV27	many	TRBD1	TGTGCCAGCAGTTTATGGGGCAGGGGGCCCCCCACAGATACGCAGTATTTT	CASSLWGRGPPTDTQYF
TRBJ1-2	TRBV7-9	NA	NA	TGTGCCAGCAGCCCCCCCGTGTTATCCCCGGATGGCTACACCTTC	CASSPPVLSPDGYTF
TRBJ2-4	TRBV7-9	many	TRBD2	TGTGCCAGCAGCGCCGGAACTAGCGGGGAGCGGGGGAACTTC	CASSAGTSGERGNF
TRBJ2-4	TRBV28	many	NA	TGTGCTGGAGGGTGGGAGTACTTC	CAGGWEYF
TRBJ2-7	TRBV6-2/TRBV6-3	many	NA	TGTGCCAGCAGTTACTCCCGGGGCCGCTCCGAGCAGTACTTC	CASSYSRGRSEQYF
TRBJ2-1	TRBV6-5	many	NA	TGTGCCAGCAGGGAGGGAGGACACTACAATGAGCAGTTCTTC	CASREGGHYNEQFF
TRBJ2-7	TRBV11-1	NA	TRBD1	TGTGCCAGCAGCCTAAAGGGAAGGGGGCTCACCTCCTACGAGCAGTACTTC	CASSLKGRGLTSYEQYF
TRBJ2-3	TRBV10-3	few	TRBD1	TGTGCCATCAGTGAGTCGAATCGCTGGGACAGGGATTTCTCCACAGATACGCAGTATTTT	CAISESNRWDRDFSTDTQYF